This passage covers 17 T cell receptor beta chains from one sample sequenced in a study of blood T cell repertoires in COVID-19. TCRdb's copy holds only in-frame clones and misses some; the assay was immunoSEQ multiplex PCR. Counted here are 360,000 or so clones, approximately 84% occurring once; the ten biggest clones make up 2.5% to 3%. Sequenced material: PBMCs or T cells enriched from blood (not recorded which). The receptors were sampled from a woman in her twenties or thirties who had recovered from COVID-19.

V gene TRBV13 combines with J gene TRBJ1-2; D is perhaps TRBD1 (6 bases). In germline, CDR1 is PRHDT, CDR2 FYEKMQ (reference sequence). There are 15 residues in the CDR3. Trimming stripped 3 bases from V and 7 bases from J, with 18 bases between. The CDR3 DNA follows: TGTGCCAGCAGCTTCGGGACAATATCGCGAACTGGCTACACCTTC. As protein: CASSFGTISRTGYTF. The complete variable domain, with remaining parts taken from reference TRBV13 and TRBJ1-2, reads AAGVIQSPRHLIKEKRETATLKCYPIPRHDTVYWYQQGPGQDPQFLISFYEKMQSDKGSIPDRFSAQQFSDYHSELNMSSLELGDSALYFCASSFGTISRTGYTFGSGTRLTVV.

This clone was found a few times. The chain couples TRBV23-1 to TRBJ1-3, with D possibly matching TRBD1 (6 bases). TRBV23-1 is an ORF for which the function is uncertain. V lost 6 bases and J 0 bases, leaving 18 bases between the germline ends. There are 17 residues in the CDR3. The CDR3 sequence: CASRPMDTGHSGNTIYF. The CDR3 DNA is TGCGCCAGCAGACCAATGGATACGGGACACTCTGGAAACACCATATATTTT.

The chain is built from TRBV13 and TRBJ2-1, with D maybe TRBD2 (5 bases). The CDR3 has 17 residues. Looked up from germline, CDR1 is PRHDT and CDR2 is FYEKMQ (reference sequence). The V end lost 4 bases, the J end lost 5 bases, and 21 bases lay between the germline ends. CDR3 protein: CASSSTKLARSDNEQFF. In nucleotides, the CDR3 is TGTGCCAGCAGCTCAACGAAATTAGCGAGATCGGACAATGAGCAGTTCTTC.

V is TRBV7-2 and J is TRBJ1-1, with a tentative D call TRBD1 (5 bases). The CDR3 is 14 residues long. Germline CDR1 and CDR2: SGHTA and FQGNSA. With 5 bases removed from V and 6 bases from J, the gap between germline ends came to 16 bases. CDR3 DNA: TGTGCCAGCAGCCCTGGGGCAGGGAGGGCTGAAGCTTTCTTT. Its translation: CASSPGAGRAEAFF.

A note on this clone: The junction departs from the called germline gene at one end, perhaps through a read error. The CDR3 DNA is TGTGCCAGCAGCTTATTCCAGGGTGAACAACTGTTTTTT. Its protein product is CASSLFQGEQLFF. The chain carries TRBV7-9 and TRBJ1-4; D is possibly TRBD1 (5 bases). Germline CDR1 SEHNR, CDR2 FQNEAQ (reference sequence). The CDR3 loop spans 13 amino acids.

V gene TRBV10-3 combines with J gene TRBJ1-1; D gene unclear. Trimming shortened V by 6 bases and J by 3 bases, and 17 bases separated the two germline ends. Germline values: CDR1 ENHRY, CDR2 SYGVKD. The CDR3 extends over 15 amino acids. CDR3 sequence reads: CAISALPRVDTEAFF. CDR3 bases: TGTGCCATCAGCGCGCTGCCACGGGTTGACACTGAAGCTTTCTTT.

This clone was counted only a few times. The chain recombines TRBV3-1 (or the pseudogene TRBV3-2) with TRBJ2-2; D is possibly TRBD2 (6 bases). The ends were cut back, 6 bases at V and 1 base at J, with 9 bases in the middle. The CDR3 runs 14 residues. Germline V gene sequence: CDR1 LGHDT, CDR2 YNNKEL (reference sequence). CDR3 region: CASSRDWNTGELFF. The DNA of the CDR3 is TGTGCCAGCAGTCGGGACTGGAACACCGGGGAGCTGTTTTTT.

The rearrangement joins TRBV18 to TRBJ2-5, with 7 bases fitting TRBD1. CDR1 is KGHSH, CDR2 LQKENI, per germline. This CDR3 is built from 15 residues. Trimming cost V 11 bases and J 1 base; bases outside gene matches: 13. The CDR3 sequence is CAGSFSTGPQETQYF. CDR3 bases: TGTGCCGGATCTTTTTCGACAGGGCCCCAAGAGACCCAGTACTTC.

This CDR3 is CATSRGGGPYGYTF. The CDR3 bases are TGTGCCACCAGCAGAGGGGGGGGACCGTATGGCTACACCTTC. The rearrangement links TRBV15 to TRBJ1-2, with D possibly being TRBD1 (5 bases). Germline V gene lookup returns CDR1 LNHNV and CDR2 YYDKDF (reference sequence). The ends were cut back, 1 base at V and 5 bases at J, with 11 bases in the middle. This CDR3 spans 14 amino acids.

The V gene is TRBV10-3, the J gene TRBJ2-1, with 14 bases that match TRBD2. The CDR3 loop spans 20 amino acids. The junction had 8 bases not matched to a gene; V was cut back by 0 bases and J by 1 base. Looked up from germline, CDR1 is ENHRY and CDR2 is SYGVKD. The CDR3 DNA follows: TGTGCCATCAGTGAGTCCCCTGGGACTAGCGGGAGTCGGTCCTACAATGAGCAGTTCTTC. Translation: CAISESPGTSGSRSYNEQFF.

The chain recombines TRBV2 with TRBJ2-3; 10 nucleotides line up with TRBD2. Germline lookup yields CDR1 SNHLY and CDR2 FYNNEI. The CDR3 has 14 residues. After removal of 6 bases from V and 4 bases from J, the junction contained 4 bases not matched to a gene. The CDR3 sequence is CASRVLAGADTQYF. DNA of the CDR3: TGTGCCAGCAGAGTTCTAGCGGGGGCAGATACGCAGTATTTT.

This chain joins TRBV7-9 and TRBJ1-6; TRBD1 is a possible D gene (6 bases). The CDR3 runs 15 residues. The V gene lost 5 bases and the J gene lost 6 bases, with 14 bases spanning the gap. Germline CDR1 SEHNR, CDR2 FQNEAQ (reference sequence). The CDR3 loop is CASSPSRGANSPLHF. CDR3 nucleotides: TGTGCCAGCAGCCCCTCCCGGGGGGCTAATTCACCCCTCCACTTT. The entire variable domain, with the rest obtained from reference TRBV7-9 and TRBJ1-6, is as follows: DTGVSQNPRHKITKRGQNVTFRCDPISEHNRLYWYRQTLGQGPEFLTYFQNEAQLEKSRLLSDRFSAERPKGSFSTLEIQRTEQGDSAMYLCASSPSRGANSPLHFGNGTRLTVT.

This clone was counted between two and nine times. The V gene is TRBV10-3, the J gene TRBJ1-3, with 8 bases that match TRBD1. V lost 6 bases, J lost 4 bases, and 5 bases stayed unmatched. The CDR3 loop spans 14 amino acids. In germline, CDR1 is ENHRY, CDR2 SYGVKD. The CDR3 DNA reads TGTGCCATCAGAGAGACAGGGGTCGGAAACACCATATATTTT. Residues: CAIRETGVGNTIYF.

This clone has just a few counts. The chain couples TRBV9 to TRBJ1-2, with 7 bases identical to TRBD1. The germline gives CDR1 SGDLS, CDR2 YYNGEE. The CDR3 is made up of 13 amino acids. V trimming: 4 bases; J trimming: 8 bases; junction bases outside the gene matches: 8. The CDR3 DNA is TGTGCCAGCAGCCCGACAGGGTCGAAAGGCTACACCTTC. It codes for CASSPTGSKGYTF.

The chain uses TRBV15 and TRBJ2-7, with 13 bases aligning to TRBD2. Trimming cost V 3 bases and J 4 bases; bases outside gene matches: 3. Germline V lookup: CDR1 LNHNV, CDR2 YYDKDF (reference sequence). This CDR3 has 15 amino acids. Here the CDR3 reads CATSRGTSGIYEQYF. For the CDR3, the DNA is TGTGCCACCAGCAGGGGGACTAGCGGGATTTACGAGCAGTACTTC.

The chain employs TRBV19 and TRBJ1-4; D is unclear. Trimming pared 11 bases from V and 0 bases from J, leaving 13 bases between. Looked up from germline, CDR1 is LNHDA and CDR2 is SQIVND (reference sequence). The CDR3 consists of 14 residues. The CDR3: CASRATATNEKLFF. The CDR3 DNA sequence: TGTGCCTCAAGAGCGACGGCAACTAATGAAAAACTGTTTTTT. Together with reference TRBV19 and TRBJ1-4, the CDR3 gives the full variable domain: DGGITQSPKYLFRKEGQNVTLSCEQNLNHDAMYWYRQDPGQGLRLIYYSQIVNDFQKGDIAEGYSVSREKKESFPLTVTSAQKNPTAFYLCASRATATNEKLFFGSGTQLSVL.

This chain connects TRBV19 to TRBJ2-1, with a weak D call TRBD1 (5 bases). Deletions cut 5 bases from V and 4 bases from J, with 12 bases between. This CDR3 region has 14 residues. The germline CDR1 and CDR2 sequences are LNHDA and SQIVND (reference sequence). CDR3 sequence reads: CASSRQGSYNEQFF. The CDR3, as DNA: TGTGCCAGTAGTCGGCAGGGATCATACAATGAGCAGTTCTTC.